This T cell receptor beta chain is drawn from a study of blood T cell repertoires in COVID-19. Study information: Sources were T cells, B-cell-depleted T cells, or PBMCs; the material itself was cDNA or gDNA.

Sequenced by immunoSEQ multiplex PCR; TCRdb stores in-frame clones only, minus some. The sample yields about 160,000 clones, roughly 90% seen once. This CDR3 has 17 amino acids. Germline CDR1 and CDR2: SGHTA and FQGTGA. J lost 6 bases, V lost 0 bases, and 9 bases had no gene match. Participants came from some 23 US areas, aged roughly 18 to 100 years. The chain is built from TRBV7-3 and TRBJ2-2, with 8 bases lining up with TRBD1. The sequenced sample was PBMCs or T cells enriched from blood (not recorded which). The TCR was taken from a woman between 50 and 59 years old who had recovered from COVID-19. CDR3 loop: CASSLTLRQGAAGELFF. The CDR3 DNA is TGTGCCAGCAGCTTAACGTTACGGCAGGGGGCCGCCGGGGAGCTGTTTTTT.